This T cell receptor beta chain derives from a study of blood T cell repertoires in COVID-19. The CDR3 extends over 12 amino acids. Germline CDR1 reads SGHAT; CDR2 reads FQNNGV. Trimming shortened V by 3 bases and J by 5 bases, and 7 bases separated the two germline ends. This table comes from immunoSEQ multiplex PCR, and its TCRdb copy is limited to in-frame clones, with some not included. The sample has some 70,000 clones; about four fifths are singletons. The V call is TRBV11-2, the J call TRBJ1-1; no clear D gene. This clonotype was sampled from a woman in her 70s with acute or convalescent COVID-19. The sample comprised peripheral blood. The CDR3 loop reads CASSFALTEAFF. As DNA, the CDR3 is TGTGCCAGCAGCTTTGCGTTGACTGAAGCTTTCTTT.